One sample yielded the 16 T cell receptor beta chains listed below, sequenced in a study of T cell repertoires in cytomegalovirus infection. TCRdb used MiXCR to reprocess the reads, holding one entry per CDR3 protein. The sample includes over 150,000 distinct CDR3 sequences, about 15% of them seen just once. Sequenced sample: PBMCs. All receptors come from a human donor in good health (CMV status not recorded). Some clones in this sample may be carry-over from other donors' samples.

V is TRBV10-2 and J is TRBJ1-2; no definite D call. V lost 8 bases, J lost 9 bases, and 16 bases lay in between. The CDR3 loop spans 12 amino acids. Germline CDR1 is WSHSY and CDR2 is SAAADI. CDR3 sequence: CASSGRQSRYTF. The CDR3 region has the DNA TGCGCCAGCTCGGGTCGGCAGAGTCGCTACACCTTC.

This clonotype was observed many times. V gene TRBV7-2 combines with J gene TRBJ1-2; 8 bases map to TRBD1. Germline assignment: CDR1 SGHTA and CDR2 FQGNSA. This CDR3 is built from 16 residues. With 0 bases clipped from V and 4 bases from J, the junction kept 7 bases outside the gene matches. The CDR3 here is CASSLATQGAGYGYTF. The DNA of the CDR3 is TGTGCCAGCAGCTTAGCGACTCAGGGGGCAGGCTATGGCTACACCTTC. The variable domain in full, with the rest retrieved from reference TRBV7-2 and TRBJ1-2, is GAGVSQSPSNKVTEKGKDVELRCDPISGHTALYWYRQSLGQGLEFLIYFQGNSAPDKSGLPSDRFSAERTGGSVSTLTIQRTQQEDSAVYLCASSLATQGAGYGYTFGSGTRLTVV.

Comments on this clonotype: One end of the junction fails to match germline, which may point to a read error. This chain uses TRBV9 with TRBJ2-3; 8 bases are a match to TRBD2. Looked up from germline, CDR1 is SGDLS and CDR2 is YYNGEE. The CDR3 runs 17 residues. This chain's CDR3 is CASSDGLAGFSTDTPYF. The CDR3 DNA sequence: TGTGCCAGCAGTGACGGACTAGCTGGCTTTAGCACAGATACGCCGTATTTT.

The gene calls are TRBV14 and TRBJ2-3, with D uncertain. V lost 0 bases and J 0 bases, leaving 4 bases between the germline ends. The CDR3 covers 14 residues. The germline CDR1 and CDR2 sequences are SGHDN and FVKESK. The CDR3 here is CASSQDLSTDTQYF. CDR3 in DNA: TGTGCCAGCAGCCAAGATCTCAGCACAGATACGCAGTATTTT.

V and J are TRBV28 and TRBJ2-6; TRBD1 is a possible D gene (5 bases). Per germline, CDR1 MDHEN and CDR2 SYDVKM. The CDR3 covers 18 residues. The V end was cut by 3 bases, the J end by 0 bases, with 15 bases between. CDR3 nucleotide sequence: TGTGCCAGCAGTTTTGCTCGGCAGGGATCCTCTGGGGCCAACGTCCTGACTTTC. Protein sequence: CASSFARQGSSGANVLTF.

This clonotype has just a few counts. The genes are TRBV4-1 and TRBJ2-1, with D possibly being TRBD2 (6 bases). V was clipped by 4 bases and J by 0 bases, with 16 bases between them. The CDR3 has 17 residues. Germline V gene lookup returns CDR1 MGHRA and CDR2 YSYEKL. CDR3 sequence: CASSPRGEARSYNEQFF. Written as DNA, the CDR3 is TGCGCCAGCAGCCCTCGCGGGGAGGCTCGCTCCTACAATGAGCAGTTCTTC.

The chain is built from TRBV5-4 and TRBJ1-1; no clear D. V was clipped by 0 bases and J by 4 bases, with 10 bases between them. Germline CDR1 is SGHNT and CDR2 is YYREEE (reference sequence). The CDR3 sequence is 14 residues long. This CDR3 reads CASSLGQRSTEAFF. DNA for the CDR3: TGTGCCAGCAGCTTGGGCCAGCGATCCACTGAAGCTTTCTTT.

The chain links TRBV4-2 to TRBJ2-7; tentative D call: TRBD1 (6 bases). Germline values: CDR1 LGHNA, CDR2 YNFKEQ. V was trimmed by 0 bases and J by 7 bases, leaving 13 bases between them. The CDR3 consists of 14 residues. The CDR3 region is CASSQDSGAVEQYF. The DNA of the CDR3 is TGTGCCAGCAGCCAAGATTCAGGGGCGGTTGAGCAGTACTTC.

This clonotype has more than one count but fewer than ten. The chain joins TRBV6-4 to TRBJ2-3; D is unresolved. The V gene's germline CDR1 is MRHNA and CDR2 SNTAGT. The CDR3 spans 15 residues. The ends were cut back, 6 bases at V and 3 bases at J, with 16 bases in the middle. The CDR3 coding sequence is TGTGCCAGCAGGGAGACCCCGGGTGTGACAGATACGCAGTATTTT. Translating gives CASRETPGVTDTQYF.

The chain is built from TRBV29-1 and TRBJ2-7, with a possible D match to TRBD2 (7 bases). V lost 6 bases and J 5 bases, leaving 14 bases between the germline ends. The CDR3 consists of 12 residues. CDR1 SQVTM and CDR2 ANQGSEA come from the germline V gene. CDR3 sequence: CSVDGGQDEQYF. CDR3 nucleotides: TGCAGCGTGGACGGGGGGCAGGACGAGCAGTACTTC.

The chain is built from TRBV6-2 or TRBV6-3 and TRBJ2-1; TRBD2 agrees at 10 bases. Unmatched junction bases numbered 5, after V lost 2 bases and J lost 4 bases. The CDR3 is 16 residues long. Per germline, CDR1 MNHEY and CDR2 SVGEGT. CDR3 sequence: CASSYPRTSGYNEQFF. Here the CDR3 DNA reads TGTGCCAGCAGTTACCCCCGGACTAGCGGATACAATGAGCAGTTCTTC.

This clonotype showed up many times. The V and J genes are TRBV7-2 and TRBJ2-1; D may be TRBD1 (6 bases). This CDR3 is 16 amino acids long. Germline V gives CDR1 SGHTA, CDR2 FQGNSA. Trimming removed 2 bases from V and 0 bases from J, with 11 bases in between. The CDR3 loop is CASSLRAGVSYNEQFF. In DNA form, the CDR3 reads TGTGCCAGCAGCTTACGGGCAGGGGTCTCCTACAATGAGCAGTTCTTC.

This rearrangement joins TRBV6-1 to TRBJ2-1; tentatively, D is TRBD1 (6 bases). CDR1 and CDR2 (germline): MNHNS, SASEGT. The ends were cut back, 4 bases at V and 4 bases at J, with 11 bases in the middle. This CDR3 is 14 amino acids long. Here the CDR3 DNA reads TGTGCCAGCAGTGGCCGGACAGATTACAATGAGCAGTTCTTC. Translation gives CASSGRTDYNEQFF.

This clonotype was seen more than once but under ten times. The chain is built from TRBV5-4 and TRBJ2-6; no firm D call. Looked up from germline, CDR1 is SGHNT and CDR2 is YYREEE (reference sequence). V dropped 0 bases and J dropped 3 bases, with 7 bases sitting between them. This CDR3 spans 15 amino acids. CDR3 DNA sequence: TGTGCCAGCAGCTTGGATGGGCGTGGGGCCAACGTCCTGACTTTC. Protein: CASSLDGRGANVLTF.

This clonotype was seen repeatedly, ten times or more. The chain is built from TRBV7-2 and TRBJ2-1, with 13 bases aligning to TRBD2. Looked up from germline, CDR1 is SGHTA and CDR2 is FQGNSA. V gave up 4 bases and J gave up 2 bases; unmatched junction bases: 2. The length of the CDR3 is 16 residues. The CDR3 here is CASSSLAGGPYNEQFF. In DNA, the CDR3 is TGTGCCAGCAGCTCACTAGCGGGAGGGCCCTACAATGAGCAGTTCTTC.

This clonotype has at least ten counts. The chain carries TRBV5-6 and TRBJ1-5; tentative D call: TRBD1 (5 bases). Germline V gene lookup returns CDR1 SGHDT and CDR2 YYEEEE. The CDR3 loop spans 15 amino acids. Trimming took 0 bases from V and 2 from J, leaving 9 bases between them. The CDR3 spells CASSLGQGRNQPQHF. Here the CDR3 DNA reads TGTGCCAGCAGCTTGGGGCAGGGACGCAATCAGCCCCAGCATTTT.